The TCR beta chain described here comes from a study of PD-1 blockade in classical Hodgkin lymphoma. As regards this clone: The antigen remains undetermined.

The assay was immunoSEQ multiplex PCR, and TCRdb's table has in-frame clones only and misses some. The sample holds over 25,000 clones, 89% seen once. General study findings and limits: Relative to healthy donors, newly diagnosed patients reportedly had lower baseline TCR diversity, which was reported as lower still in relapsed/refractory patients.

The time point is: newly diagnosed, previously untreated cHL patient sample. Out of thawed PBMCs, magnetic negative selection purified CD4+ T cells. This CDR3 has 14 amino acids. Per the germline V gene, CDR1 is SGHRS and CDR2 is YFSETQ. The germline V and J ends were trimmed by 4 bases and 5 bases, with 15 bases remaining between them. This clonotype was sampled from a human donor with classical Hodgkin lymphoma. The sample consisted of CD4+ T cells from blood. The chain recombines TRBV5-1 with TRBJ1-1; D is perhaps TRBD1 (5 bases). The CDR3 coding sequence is TGCGCCAGCAGCCCCCGGGGGGTCGGAACTGAAGCTTTCTTT. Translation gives CASSPRGVGTEAFF.